This T cell receptor (beta chain) came from a study of tumor-infiltrating lymphocytes in oesophageal squamous cell carcinoma. TCRdb called the PCR reads again in MiXCR, with one record for every CDR3 protein. The table shows 15,000 to 20,000 distinct CDR3 sequences, with 44% occurring only once. This clonotype was seen more than once but under ten times. Germline V lookup: CDR1 MNHNS, CDR2 SASEGT. The trim removed 7 bases at V and 1 base at J, leaving 5 bases unmatched. The CDR3 contains 14 residues. The sequencing sample was made of blood. The receptor comes from a female donor with esophageal squamous cell carcinoma. The chain employs TRBV6-1 and TRBJ2-7; 9 bases are a match to TRBD1. The DNA for the CDR3 is TGTGCCAGCAATACCGGGACAGGGTCCTACGAGCAGTACTTC. It codes for CASNTGTGSYEQYF.